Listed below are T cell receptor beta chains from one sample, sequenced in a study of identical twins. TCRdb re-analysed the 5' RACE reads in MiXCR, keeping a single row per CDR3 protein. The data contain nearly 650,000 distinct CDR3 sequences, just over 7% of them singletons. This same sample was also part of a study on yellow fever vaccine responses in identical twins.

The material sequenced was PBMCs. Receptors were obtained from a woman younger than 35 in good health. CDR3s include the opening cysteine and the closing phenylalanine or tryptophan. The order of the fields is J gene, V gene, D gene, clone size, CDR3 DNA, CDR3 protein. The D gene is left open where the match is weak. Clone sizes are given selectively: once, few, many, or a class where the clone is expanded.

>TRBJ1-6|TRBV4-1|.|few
TGCGCCAGCAGCCTCTTGGACAGTAATTCACCCCTCCACTTT
CASSLLDSNSPLHF
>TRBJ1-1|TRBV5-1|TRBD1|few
TGCGCCAGCAAGGGAACAGGGGGGAACACTGAAGCTTTCTTT
CASKGTGGNTEAFF
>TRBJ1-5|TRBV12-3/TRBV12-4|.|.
TGTGCCAGCAACCGGGACGGACCTAGCAATCAGCCCCAGCATTTT
CASNRDGPSNQPQHF
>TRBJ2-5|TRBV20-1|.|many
TGCAGTGCTAGAACAAGCGAGGGAGACTGGATCGAGACCCAGTACTTC
CSARTSEGDWIETQYF
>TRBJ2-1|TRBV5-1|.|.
TGCGCCAGCAGCTTGGCCCTTCCACGGGACGATGAGCAGTTCTTC
CASSLALPRDDEQFF
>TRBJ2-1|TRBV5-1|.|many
TGCGCCAGCAGCTTGGTAACCCGCAACAATGAGCAGTTCTTC
CASSLVTRNNEQFF
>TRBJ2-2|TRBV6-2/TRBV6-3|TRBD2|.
TGTGCCAGCAGTTACTCGACTAGCGGGAGGGCCCTCGTCGGGGAGCTGTTTTTT
CASSYSTSGRALVGELFF
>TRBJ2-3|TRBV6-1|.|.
TGTGCCAGCAGTGAAGTACACACAGGAGATACGCAGTATTTT
CASSEVHTGDTQYF
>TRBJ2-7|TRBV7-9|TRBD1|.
TGTGCCAGCAGCCCAGGGGACAGGAGGGGCGAGCAGTACTTC
CASSPGDRRGEQYF
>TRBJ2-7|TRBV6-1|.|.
TGTGCCACCGCACCCCCACGGCTCCTCTACGAGCAGTACTTC
CATAPPRLLYEQYF
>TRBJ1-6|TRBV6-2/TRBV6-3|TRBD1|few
TGTGCCAGCAGTCCCCGGGACAGGGAAGGATCACCCCTCCACTTT
CASSPRDREGSPLHF
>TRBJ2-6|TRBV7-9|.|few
TGTGCCAGCAGCACGACTTACAGGGCTGGGGCCAACGTCCTGACTTTC
CASSTTYRAGANVLTF
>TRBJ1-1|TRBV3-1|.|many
TGTGCCAGCAGCCAAGATCGGGGCACTGAAGCTTTCTTT
CASSQDRGTEAFF
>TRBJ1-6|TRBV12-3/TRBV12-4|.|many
TGTGCCAGCAGTTTAGGACAGTCCTTTTCACCCCTCCACTTT
CASSLGQSFSPLHF
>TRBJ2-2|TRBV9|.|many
TGTGCCAGCAGCGTAGGGCGTGAGGTCCCGAACACCGGGGAGCTGTTTTTT
CASSVGREVPNTGELFF
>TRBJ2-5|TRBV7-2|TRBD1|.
TGTGCCAGCAGCTTAGCTAAGGGCCGACAGGGCCGTGGGGAGACCCAGTACTTC
CASSLAKGRQGRGETQYF
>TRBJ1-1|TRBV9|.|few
TGTGCCAGCAGCGTAGGAGGAGGAACCTCTGAAGCTTTCTTT
CASSVGGGTSEAFF
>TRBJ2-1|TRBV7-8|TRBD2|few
TGTGCTGTGTCCAGCGGGAGTTTGGTTGAGCAGTTCTTC
CAVSSGSLVEQFF
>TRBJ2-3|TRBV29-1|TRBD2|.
TGCAGCGTTGGGCGGGGGACTAGCACAGATACGCAGTATTTT
CSVGRGTSTDTQYF
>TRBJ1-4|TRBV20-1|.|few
TGCAGTGCTAGAGACAGAGGGACTAGGGAAAAACTGTTTTTT
CSARDRGTREKLFF
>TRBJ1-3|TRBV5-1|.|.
TGCGCCAGCAGCTTAACAGGGCCATTCTCTGGAAACACCATATATTTT
CASSLTGPFSGNTIYF
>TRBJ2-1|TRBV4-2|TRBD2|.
TGTGCCAGCAGCCAGGTAACTAGCGGAGGAAACAATGAGCAGTTCTTC
CASSQVTSGGNNEQFF
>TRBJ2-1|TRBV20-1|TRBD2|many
TGCAGTGCTAGTTGGACCCAGCGGGGTTCTGAGCAGTTCTTC
CSASWTQRGSEQFF
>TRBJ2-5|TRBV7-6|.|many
TGTGCCAGCAGTTCCCCGGACTCAATGGGCTTTACGGAGACCCAGTACTTC
CASSSPDSMGFTETQYF
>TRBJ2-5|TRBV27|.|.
TGTGCCAGCATCTACGGCGAGACCCAGTACTTC
CASIYGETQYF
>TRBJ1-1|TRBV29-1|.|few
TGCAGCGTTGAGAGTACGAACACTGAAGCTTTCTTT
CSVESTNTEAFF
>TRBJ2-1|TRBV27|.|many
TGTGCCAGCAGTTTATTAGCCGGGACGGCAAACAATGAGCAGTTCTTC
CASSLLAGTANNEQFF
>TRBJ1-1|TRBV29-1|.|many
TGCAGCGTTGAAGAGGGACCAATGAACACTGAAGCTTTCTTT
CSVEEGPMNTEAFF
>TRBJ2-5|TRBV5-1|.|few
TGCGCCAGCAGCCTATGGACGGGTCCGGCGGAGACCCAGTACTTC
CASSLWTGPAETQYF
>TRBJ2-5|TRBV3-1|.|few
TGTGCCAGCAGCCAAGAAGACTACTGGGAGACCCAGTACTTC
CASSQEDYWETQYF
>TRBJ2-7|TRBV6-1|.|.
TGTGCCAGCAGAAAGACGGGGACCCACGAGCAGTACTTC
CASRKTGTHEQYF
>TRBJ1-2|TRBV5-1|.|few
TGCGCCAGCAGCTTTCAAGGAACCCCGGCGGACTATGGCTACACCTTC
CASSFQGTPADYGYTF
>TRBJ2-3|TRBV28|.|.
TGTGCCAGCAGTTTCTCAGGAGAAAGCACAGATACGCAGTATTTT
CASSFSGESTDTQYF
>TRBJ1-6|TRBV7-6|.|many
TGTGCCAGCAGACTTGACGGGAATTCACCCCTCCACTTT
CASRLDGNSPLHF
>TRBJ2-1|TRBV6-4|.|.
TGTGCCAGCAGTGACGGGAGTGGGTCCTACAATGAGCAGTTCTTC
CASSDGSGSYNEQFF
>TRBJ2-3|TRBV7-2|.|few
TGTGCCTGCCGGGGGGCGCTCACCACCACAGATACGCAGTATTTT
CACRGALTTTDTQYF
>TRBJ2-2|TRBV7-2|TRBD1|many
TGTGCCAGCAGCTTTGTGACAGGGAATACCGGGGAGCTGTTTTTT
CASSFVTGNTGELFF
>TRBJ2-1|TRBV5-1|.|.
TGCGCCAGCAGCTTCGACGTAGGCTCCTACAATGAGCAGTTCTTC
CASSFDVGSYNEQFF
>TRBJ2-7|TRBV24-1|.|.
TGTGCCACCAGTGATACCAGCTACGAGCAGTACTTC
CATSDTSYEQYF
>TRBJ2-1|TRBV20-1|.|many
TGCAGTGCTGAGGCGGAGCTCTACAATGAGCAGTTCTTC
CSAEAELYNEQFF
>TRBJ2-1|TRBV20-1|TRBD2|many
TGCAGTGCTAGTCTCGGGCGGGGGGGCCGCTACAATGAGCAGTTCTTC
CSASLGRGGRYNEQFF
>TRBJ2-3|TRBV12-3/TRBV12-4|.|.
TGTGCCAGCAGTTTGGGACATGCCTCAGGAGATACGCAGTATTTT
CASSLGHASGDTQYF
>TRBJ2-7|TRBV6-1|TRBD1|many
TGTGCCAGCAGTCGTGGGACAGGGTACTCCTACGAGCAGTACTTC
CASSRGTGYSYEQYF
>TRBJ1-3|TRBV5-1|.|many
TGCGCCAGCAGACAAGGAATGGACGGAAACACCATATATTTT
CASRQGMDGNTIYF
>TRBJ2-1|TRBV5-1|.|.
TGCGCCAGCAGCTTGAATCGGTTACGCAATGAGCAGTTCTTC
CASSLNRLRNEQFF
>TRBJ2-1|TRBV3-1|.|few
TGTGCCAGCAGCCAAGAAGGGCAGAGCTCCTACAATGAGCAGTTCTTC
CASSQEGQSSYNEQFF
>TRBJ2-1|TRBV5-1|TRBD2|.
TGCGCCAGCAGATTCCGGCGGGAGGGCCGGGGTGAGCAGTTCTTC
CASRFRREGRGEQFF
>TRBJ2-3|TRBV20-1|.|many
TGCAGTGCTCTTGACAGAAGCACAGATACGCAGTATTTT
CSALDRSTDTQYF
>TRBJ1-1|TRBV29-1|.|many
TGCAGCGTTGAAATCCAGACAGGGAACACTGAAGCTTTCTTT
CSVEIQTGNTEAFF
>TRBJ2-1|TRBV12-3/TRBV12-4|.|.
TGTGCCAGCAGTTTAGGAGGGGGGATCATTGCTGAGCAGTTCTTC
CASSLGGGIIAEQFF
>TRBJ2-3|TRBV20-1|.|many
TGCAGTGCTAGAGATCATGGAGGCACAGATACGCAGTATTTT
CSARDHGGTDTQYF
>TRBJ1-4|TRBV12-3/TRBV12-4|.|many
TGTGCCAGCAGAGGGGGACGGGATAATGAAAAACTGTTTTTT
CASRGGRDNEKLFF
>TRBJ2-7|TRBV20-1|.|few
TGCAGTGCGCCTTCCGAGGGGGTTAGCAACGAGCAGTACTTC
CSAPSEGVSNEQYF
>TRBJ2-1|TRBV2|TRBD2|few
TGTGCCAGCAGTCCGGTTAGCGGGACTACCTACAATGAGCAGTTCTTC
CASSPVSGTTYNEQFF
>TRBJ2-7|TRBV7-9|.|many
TGTGCCAGCAGCTTAGTTTTGGGGGACGAGCAGTACTTC
CASSLVLGDEQYF
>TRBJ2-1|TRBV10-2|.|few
TGCGCCAGCAGTGAGTCCTTTGCGGGGGCGAGGAATGAGCAGTTCTTC
CASSESFAGARNEQFF
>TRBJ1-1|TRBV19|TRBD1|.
TGTGCCAGTAGTACCGGGACAGGGGTCGCGGGGATCCCTGAAGCTTTCTTT
CASSTGTGVAGIPEAFF
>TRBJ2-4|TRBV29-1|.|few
TGCAGCGCCTCTCCAAACGAAAACATTCAGTACTTC
CSASPNENIQYF
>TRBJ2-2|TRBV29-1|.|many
TGCAGCGTTGAGGTCGGGCCCTATACCGATAACACCGGGGAGCTGTTTTTT
CSVEVGPYTDNTGELFF
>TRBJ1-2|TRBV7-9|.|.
TGTGCCAGCAGCTCGTCCCAGGGTGCCCCGAACTATGGCTACACCTTC
CASSSSQGAPNYGYTF